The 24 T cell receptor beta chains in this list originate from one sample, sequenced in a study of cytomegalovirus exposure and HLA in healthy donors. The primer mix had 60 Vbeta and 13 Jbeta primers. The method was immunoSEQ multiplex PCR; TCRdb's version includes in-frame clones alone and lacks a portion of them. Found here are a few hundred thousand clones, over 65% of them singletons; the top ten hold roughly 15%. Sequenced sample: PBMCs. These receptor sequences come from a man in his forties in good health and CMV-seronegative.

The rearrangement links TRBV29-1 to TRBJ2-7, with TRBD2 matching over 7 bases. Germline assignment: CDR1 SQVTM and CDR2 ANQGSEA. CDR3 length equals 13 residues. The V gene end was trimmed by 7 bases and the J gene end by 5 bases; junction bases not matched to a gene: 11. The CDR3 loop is CSASRTRMDEQYF. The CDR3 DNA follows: TGCAGCGCCTCCAGGACTAGAATGGACGAGCAGTACTTC.

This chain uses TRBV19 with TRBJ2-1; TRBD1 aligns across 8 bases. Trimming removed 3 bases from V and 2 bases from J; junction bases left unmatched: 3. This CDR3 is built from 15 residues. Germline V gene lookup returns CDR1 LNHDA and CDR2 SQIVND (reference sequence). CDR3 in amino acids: CASSISGGPYNEQFF. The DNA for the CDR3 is TGTGCCAGTAGTATTTCAGGGGGCCCCTACAATGAGCAGTTCTTC.

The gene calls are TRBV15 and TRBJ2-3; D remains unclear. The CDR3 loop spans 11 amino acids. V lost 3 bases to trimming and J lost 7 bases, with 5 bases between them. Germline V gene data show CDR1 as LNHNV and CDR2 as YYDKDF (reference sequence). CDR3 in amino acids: CATSSQNTQYF. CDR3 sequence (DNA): TGTGCCACCAGCAGCCAGAATACGCAGTATTTT.

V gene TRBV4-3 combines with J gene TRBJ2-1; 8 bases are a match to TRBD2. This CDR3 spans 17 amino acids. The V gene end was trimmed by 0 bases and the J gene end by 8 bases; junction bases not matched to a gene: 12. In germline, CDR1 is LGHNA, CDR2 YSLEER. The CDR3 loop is CASSQDSGTRWRDEQFF. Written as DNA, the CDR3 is TGCGCCAGCAGCCAAGATTCCGGGACTAGGTGGAGGGATGAGCAGTTCTTC.

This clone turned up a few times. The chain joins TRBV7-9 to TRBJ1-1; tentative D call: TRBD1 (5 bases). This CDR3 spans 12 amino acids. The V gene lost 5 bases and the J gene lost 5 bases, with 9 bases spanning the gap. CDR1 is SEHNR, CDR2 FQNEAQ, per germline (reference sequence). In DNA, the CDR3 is TGTGCCAGCAGCCTACAGGCTACTGAAGCTTTCTTT. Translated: CASSLQATEAFF.

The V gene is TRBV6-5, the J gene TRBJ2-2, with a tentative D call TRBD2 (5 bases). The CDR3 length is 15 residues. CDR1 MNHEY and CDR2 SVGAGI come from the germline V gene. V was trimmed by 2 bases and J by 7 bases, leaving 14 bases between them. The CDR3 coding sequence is TGTGCCAGCAGTTACACGGGAAGGTGGGGCGGGGAGCTGTTTTTT. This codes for CASSYTGRWGGELFF.

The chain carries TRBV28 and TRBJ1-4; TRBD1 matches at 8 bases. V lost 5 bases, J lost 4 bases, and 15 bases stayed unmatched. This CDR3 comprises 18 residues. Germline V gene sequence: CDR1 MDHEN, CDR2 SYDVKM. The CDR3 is CASSPTWGQVSSNEKLFF. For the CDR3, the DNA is TGTGCCAGCAGTCCCACCTGGGGACAGGTTTCTAGTAATGAAAAACTGTTTTTT.

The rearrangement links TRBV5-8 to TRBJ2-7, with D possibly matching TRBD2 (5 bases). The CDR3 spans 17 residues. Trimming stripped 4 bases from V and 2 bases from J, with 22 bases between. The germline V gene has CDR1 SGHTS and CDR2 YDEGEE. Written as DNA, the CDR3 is TGTGCCAGCAGCACCTGGGTGAGGGCCCCTCAAGCCTACGAGCAGTACTTC. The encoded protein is CASSTWVRAPQAYEQYF.

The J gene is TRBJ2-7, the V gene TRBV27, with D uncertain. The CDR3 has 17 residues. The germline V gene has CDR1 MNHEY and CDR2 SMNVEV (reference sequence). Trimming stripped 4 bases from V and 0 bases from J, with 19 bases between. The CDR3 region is CASSSSGTALISYEQYF. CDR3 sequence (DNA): TGTGCCAGCAGTTCCTCAGGTACGGCGCTAATCTCCTACGAGCAGTACTTC.

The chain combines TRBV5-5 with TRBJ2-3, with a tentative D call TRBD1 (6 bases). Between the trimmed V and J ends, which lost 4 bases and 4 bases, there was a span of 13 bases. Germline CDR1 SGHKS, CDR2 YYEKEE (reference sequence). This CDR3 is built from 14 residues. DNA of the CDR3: TGTGCCAGCAGCGCGGACAGCCCCCCAGATACGCAGTATTTT. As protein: CASSADSPPDTQYF.

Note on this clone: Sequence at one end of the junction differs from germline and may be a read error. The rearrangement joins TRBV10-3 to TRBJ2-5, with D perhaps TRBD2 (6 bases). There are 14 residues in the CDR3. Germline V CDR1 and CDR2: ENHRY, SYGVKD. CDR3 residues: CAIRESELAETQYF. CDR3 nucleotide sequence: TGTGCCATCAGGGAGTCGGAACTAGCAGAGACCCAGTACTTC.

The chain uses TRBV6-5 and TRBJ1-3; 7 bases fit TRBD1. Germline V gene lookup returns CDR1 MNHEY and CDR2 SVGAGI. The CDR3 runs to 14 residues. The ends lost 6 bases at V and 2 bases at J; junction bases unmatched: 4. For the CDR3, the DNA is TGTGCCAGCAGAACTGACAGGGCTGGAAACACCATATATTTT. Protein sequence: CASRTDRAGNTIYF.

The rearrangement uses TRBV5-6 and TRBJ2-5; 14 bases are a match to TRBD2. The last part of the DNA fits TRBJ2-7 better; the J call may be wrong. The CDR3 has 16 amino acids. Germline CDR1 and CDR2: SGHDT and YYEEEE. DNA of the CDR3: TGTGCCAGCAGCTGGGAGGGACTAGCGGGAGTGTACGAGCAGTACTTC. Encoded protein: CASSWEGLAGVYEQYF.

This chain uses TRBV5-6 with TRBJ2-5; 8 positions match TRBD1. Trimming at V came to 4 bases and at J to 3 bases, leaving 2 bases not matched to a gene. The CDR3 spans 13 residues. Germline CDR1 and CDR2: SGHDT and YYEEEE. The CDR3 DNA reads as TGTGCCAGCAGCCCGGGACAGGAAGAGACCCAGTACTTC. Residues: CASSPGQEETQYF.

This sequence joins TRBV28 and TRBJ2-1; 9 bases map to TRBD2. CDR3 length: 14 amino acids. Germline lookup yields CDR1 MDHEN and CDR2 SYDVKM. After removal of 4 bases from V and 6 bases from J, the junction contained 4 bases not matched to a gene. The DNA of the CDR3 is TGTGCCAGCAGTTCCGGACTAGCGAGCAATGAGCAGTTCTTC. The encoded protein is CASSSGLASNEQFF.

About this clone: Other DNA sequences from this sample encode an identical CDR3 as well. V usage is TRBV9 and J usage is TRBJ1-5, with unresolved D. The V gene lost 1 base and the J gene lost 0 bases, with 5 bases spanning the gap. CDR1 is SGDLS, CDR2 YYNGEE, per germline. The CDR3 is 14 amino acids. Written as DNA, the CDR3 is TGTGCCAGCAGCGTATCGTATAGCAATCAGCCCCAGCATTTT. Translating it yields CASSVSYSNQPQHF.

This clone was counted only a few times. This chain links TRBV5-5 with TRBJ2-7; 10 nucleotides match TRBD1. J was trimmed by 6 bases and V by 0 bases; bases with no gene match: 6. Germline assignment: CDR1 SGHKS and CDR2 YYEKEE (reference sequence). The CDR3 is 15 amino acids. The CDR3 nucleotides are TGTGCCAGCAGCTTGGCGACAGGGGGCATAATCGAGCAGTACTTC. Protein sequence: CASSLATGGIIEQYF.

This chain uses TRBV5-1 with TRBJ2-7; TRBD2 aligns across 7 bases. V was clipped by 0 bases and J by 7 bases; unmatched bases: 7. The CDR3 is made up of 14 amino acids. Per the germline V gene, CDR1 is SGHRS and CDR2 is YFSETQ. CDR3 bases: TGCGCCAGCAGCTTGGCCCCGGGGGGTCGGGAGCAGTACTTC. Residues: CASSLAPGGREQYF.

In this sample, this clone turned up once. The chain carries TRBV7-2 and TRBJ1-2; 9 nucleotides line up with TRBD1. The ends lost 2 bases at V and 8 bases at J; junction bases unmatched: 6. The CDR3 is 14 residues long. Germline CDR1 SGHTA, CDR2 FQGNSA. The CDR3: CASSLWRQGDGYTF. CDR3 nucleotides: TGTGCCAGCAGCTTATGGAGACAGGGGGACGGCTACACCTTC.

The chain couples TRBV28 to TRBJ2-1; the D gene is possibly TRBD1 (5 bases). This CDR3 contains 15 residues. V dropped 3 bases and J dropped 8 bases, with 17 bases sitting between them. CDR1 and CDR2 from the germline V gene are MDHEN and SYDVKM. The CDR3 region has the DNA TGTGCCAGCAGTTTCAATCCAGGGAAGGGTCATGAGCAGTTCTTC. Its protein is CASSFNPGKGHEQFF.

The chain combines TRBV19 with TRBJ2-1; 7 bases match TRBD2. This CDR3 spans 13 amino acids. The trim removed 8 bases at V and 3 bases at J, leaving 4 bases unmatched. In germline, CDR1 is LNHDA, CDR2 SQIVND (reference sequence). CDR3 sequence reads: CASGAGLYNEQFF. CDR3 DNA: TGTGCCAGTGGAGCGGGACTCTACAATGAGCAGTTCTTC. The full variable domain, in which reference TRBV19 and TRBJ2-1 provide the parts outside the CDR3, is DGGITQSPKYLFRKEGQNVTLSCEQNLNHDAMYWYRQDPGQGLRLIYYSQIVNDFQKGDIAEGYSVSREKKESFPLTVTSAQKNPTAFYLCASGAGLYNEQFFGPGTRLTVL.

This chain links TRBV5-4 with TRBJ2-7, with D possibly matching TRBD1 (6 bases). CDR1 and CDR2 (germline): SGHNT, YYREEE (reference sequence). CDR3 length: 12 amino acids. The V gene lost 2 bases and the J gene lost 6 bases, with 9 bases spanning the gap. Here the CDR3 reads CASSLIGGEQYF. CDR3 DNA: TGTGCCAGCAGCTTAATAGGGGGCGAGCAGTACTTC.

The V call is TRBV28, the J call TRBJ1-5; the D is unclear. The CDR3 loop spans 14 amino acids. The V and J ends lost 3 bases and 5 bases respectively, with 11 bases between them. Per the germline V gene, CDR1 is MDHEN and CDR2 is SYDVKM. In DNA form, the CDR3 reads TGTGCCAGCAGTTTCGGAGGGAACCATCAGCCCCAGCATTTT. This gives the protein CASSFGGNHQPQHF.

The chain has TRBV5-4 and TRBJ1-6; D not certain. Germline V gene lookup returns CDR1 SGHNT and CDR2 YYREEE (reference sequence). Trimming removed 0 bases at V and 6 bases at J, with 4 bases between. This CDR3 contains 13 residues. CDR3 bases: TGTGCCAGCAGCTTGGACAGTAATTCACCCCTCCACTTT. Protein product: CASSLDSNSPLHF.